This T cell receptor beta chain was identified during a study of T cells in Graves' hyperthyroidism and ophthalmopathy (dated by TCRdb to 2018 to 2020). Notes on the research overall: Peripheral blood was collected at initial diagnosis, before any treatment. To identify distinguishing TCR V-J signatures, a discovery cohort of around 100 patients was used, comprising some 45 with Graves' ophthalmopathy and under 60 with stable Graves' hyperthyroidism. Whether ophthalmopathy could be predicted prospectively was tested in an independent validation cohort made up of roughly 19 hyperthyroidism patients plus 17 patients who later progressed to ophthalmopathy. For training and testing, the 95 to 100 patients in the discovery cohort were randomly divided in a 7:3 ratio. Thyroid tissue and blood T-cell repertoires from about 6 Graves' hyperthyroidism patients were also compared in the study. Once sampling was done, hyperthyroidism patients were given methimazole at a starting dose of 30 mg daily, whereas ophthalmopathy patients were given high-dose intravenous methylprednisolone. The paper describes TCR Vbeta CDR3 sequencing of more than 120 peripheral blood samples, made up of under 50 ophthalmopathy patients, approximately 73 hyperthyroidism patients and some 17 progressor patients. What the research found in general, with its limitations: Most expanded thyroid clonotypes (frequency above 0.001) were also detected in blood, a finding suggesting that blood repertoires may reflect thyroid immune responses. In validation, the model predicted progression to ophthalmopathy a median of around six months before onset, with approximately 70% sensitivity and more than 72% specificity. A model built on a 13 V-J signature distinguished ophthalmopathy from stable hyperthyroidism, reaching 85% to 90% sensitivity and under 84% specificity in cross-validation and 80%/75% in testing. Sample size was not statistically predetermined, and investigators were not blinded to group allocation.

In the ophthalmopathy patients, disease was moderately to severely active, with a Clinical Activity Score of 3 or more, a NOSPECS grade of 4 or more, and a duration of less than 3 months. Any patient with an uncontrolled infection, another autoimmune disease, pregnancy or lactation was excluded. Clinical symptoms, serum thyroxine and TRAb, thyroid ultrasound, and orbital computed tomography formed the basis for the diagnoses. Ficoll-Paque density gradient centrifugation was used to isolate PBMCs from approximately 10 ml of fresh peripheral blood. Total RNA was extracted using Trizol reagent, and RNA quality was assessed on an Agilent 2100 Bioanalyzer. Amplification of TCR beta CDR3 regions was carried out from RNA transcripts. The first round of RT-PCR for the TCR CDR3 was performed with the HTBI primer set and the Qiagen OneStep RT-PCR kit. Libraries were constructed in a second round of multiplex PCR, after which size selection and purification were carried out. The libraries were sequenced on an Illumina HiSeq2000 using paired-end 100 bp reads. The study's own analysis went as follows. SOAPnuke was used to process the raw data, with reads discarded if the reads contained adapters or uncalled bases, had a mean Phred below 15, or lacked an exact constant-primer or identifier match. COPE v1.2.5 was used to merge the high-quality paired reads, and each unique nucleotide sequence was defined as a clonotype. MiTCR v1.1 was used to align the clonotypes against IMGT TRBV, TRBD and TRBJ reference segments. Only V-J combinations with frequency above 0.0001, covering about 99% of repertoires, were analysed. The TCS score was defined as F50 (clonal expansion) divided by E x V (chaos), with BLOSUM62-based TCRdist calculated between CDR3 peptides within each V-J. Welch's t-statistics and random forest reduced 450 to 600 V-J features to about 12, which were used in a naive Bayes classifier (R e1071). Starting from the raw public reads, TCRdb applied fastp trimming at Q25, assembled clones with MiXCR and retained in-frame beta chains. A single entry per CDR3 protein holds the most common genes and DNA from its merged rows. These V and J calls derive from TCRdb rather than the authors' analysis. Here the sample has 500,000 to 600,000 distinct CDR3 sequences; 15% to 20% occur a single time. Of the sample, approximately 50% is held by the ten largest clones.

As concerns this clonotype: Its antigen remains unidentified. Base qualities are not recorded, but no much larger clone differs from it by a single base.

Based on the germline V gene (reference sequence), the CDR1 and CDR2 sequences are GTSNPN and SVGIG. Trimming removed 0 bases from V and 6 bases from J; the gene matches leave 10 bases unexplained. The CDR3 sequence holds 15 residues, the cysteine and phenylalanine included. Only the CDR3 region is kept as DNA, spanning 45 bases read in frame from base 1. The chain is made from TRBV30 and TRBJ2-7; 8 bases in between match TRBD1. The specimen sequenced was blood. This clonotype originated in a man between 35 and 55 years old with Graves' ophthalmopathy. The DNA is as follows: TGTGCCTGGAGTGTACTGGCAGGGGGCCCGTCCGAGCAGTACTTC. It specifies CAWSVLAGGPSEQYF.